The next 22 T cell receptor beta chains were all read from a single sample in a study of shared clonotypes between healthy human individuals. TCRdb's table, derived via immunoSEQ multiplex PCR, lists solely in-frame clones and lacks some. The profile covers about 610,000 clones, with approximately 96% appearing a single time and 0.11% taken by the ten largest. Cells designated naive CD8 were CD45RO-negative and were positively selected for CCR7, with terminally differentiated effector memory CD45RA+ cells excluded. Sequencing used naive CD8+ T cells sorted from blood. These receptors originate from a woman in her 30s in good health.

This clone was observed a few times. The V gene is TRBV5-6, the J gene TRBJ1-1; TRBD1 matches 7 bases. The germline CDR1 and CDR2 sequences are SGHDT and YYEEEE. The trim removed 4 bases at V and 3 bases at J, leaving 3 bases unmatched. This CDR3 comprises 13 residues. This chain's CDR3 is CASSTTGDTEAFF. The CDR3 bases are TGTGCCAGCAGCACCACAGGGGACACTGAAGCTTTCTTT.

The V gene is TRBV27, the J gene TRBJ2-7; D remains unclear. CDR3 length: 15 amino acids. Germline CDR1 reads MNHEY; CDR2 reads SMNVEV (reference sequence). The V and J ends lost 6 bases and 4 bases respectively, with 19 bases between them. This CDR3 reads CASSASGSVGYEQYF. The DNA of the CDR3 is TGTGCCAGCAGCGCGTCCGGGTCTGTGGGTTACGAGCAGTACTTC.

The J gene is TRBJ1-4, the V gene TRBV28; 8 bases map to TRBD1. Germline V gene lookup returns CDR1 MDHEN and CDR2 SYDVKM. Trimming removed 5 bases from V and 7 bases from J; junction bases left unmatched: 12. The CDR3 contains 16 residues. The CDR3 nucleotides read TGTGCCAGCAGTCCTCGCGACAGGGGACGAGGTGAAAAACTGTTTTTT. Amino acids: CASSPRDRGRGEKLFF.

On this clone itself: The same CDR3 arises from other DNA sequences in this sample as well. The CDR3 loop reads CASSLRGTNYGYTF. In DNA, the CDR3 is TGTGCCAGCAGTCTCAGAGGAACTAACTATGGCTACACCTTC. The chain combines TRBV28 with TRBJ1-2; unclear D gene. V was clipped by 5 bases and J by 0 bases, with 10 bases between them. CDR3 length equals 14 residues. CDR1 MDHEN and CDR2 SYDVKM come from the germline V gene.

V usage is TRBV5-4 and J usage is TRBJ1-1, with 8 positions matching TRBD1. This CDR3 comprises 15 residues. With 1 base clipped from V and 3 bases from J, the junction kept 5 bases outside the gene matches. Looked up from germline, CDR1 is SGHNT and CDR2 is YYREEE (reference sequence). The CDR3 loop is CASSLQGAGYTEAFF. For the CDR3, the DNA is TGTGCCAGCAGCTTGCAGGGGGCAGGGTACACTGAAGCTTTCTTT.

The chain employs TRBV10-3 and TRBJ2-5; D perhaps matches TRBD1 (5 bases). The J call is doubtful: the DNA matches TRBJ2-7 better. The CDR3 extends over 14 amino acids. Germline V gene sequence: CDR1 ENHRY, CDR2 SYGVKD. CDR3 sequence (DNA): TGTGCCATCAGTGAGTCTGGGGCCCTCTACGAGCAGTACTTC. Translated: CAISESGALYEQYF.

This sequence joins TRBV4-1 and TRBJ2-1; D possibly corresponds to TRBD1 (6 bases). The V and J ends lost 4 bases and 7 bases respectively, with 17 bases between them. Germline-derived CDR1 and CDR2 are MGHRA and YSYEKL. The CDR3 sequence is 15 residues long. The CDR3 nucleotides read TGCGCCAGCAGCCGCGCACAGGGTATCGTGAATGAGCAGTTCTTC. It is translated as CASSRAQGIVNEQFF.

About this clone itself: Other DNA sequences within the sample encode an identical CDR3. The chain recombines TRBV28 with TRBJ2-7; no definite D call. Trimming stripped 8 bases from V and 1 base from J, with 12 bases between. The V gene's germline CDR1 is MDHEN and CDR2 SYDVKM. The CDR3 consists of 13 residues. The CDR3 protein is CASRPTGSYEQYF. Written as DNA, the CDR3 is TGTGCCAGCCGACCCACCGGGTCCTACGAGCAGTACTTC.

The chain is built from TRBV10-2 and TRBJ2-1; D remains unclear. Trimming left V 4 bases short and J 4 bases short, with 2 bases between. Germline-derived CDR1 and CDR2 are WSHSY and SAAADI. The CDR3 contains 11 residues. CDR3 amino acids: CASSGYNEQFF. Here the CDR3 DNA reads TGCGCCAGCAGTGGTTACAATGAGCAGTTCTTC.

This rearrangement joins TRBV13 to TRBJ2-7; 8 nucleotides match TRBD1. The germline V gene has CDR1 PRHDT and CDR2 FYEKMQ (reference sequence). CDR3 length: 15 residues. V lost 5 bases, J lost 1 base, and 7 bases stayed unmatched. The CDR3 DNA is TGTGCCAGCAGCCTTGCCGGGACAGGATCCTACGAGCAGTACTTC. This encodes CASSLAGTGSYEQYF.

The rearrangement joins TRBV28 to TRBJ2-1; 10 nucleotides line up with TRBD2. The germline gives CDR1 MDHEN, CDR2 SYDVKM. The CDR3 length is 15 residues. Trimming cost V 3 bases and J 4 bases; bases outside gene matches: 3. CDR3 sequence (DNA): TGTGCCAGCAGTTTTCCGACTAGCGGGTACAATGAGCAGTTCTTC. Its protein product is CASSFPTSGYNEQFF.

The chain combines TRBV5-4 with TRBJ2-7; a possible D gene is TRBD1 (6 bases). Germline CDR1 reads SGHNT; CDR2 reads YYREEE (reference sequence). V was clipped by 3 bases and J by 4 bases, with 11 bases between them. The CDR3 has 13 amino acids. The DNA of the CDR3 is TGTGCCAGCAGCTCGGACAGTTATTACGAGCAGTACTTC. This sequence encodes CASSSDSYYEQYF. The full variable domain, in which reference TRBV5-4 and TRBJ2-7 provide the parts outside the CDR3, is ETGVTQSPTHLIKTRGQQVTLRCSSQSGHNTVSWYQQALGQGPQFIFQYYREEENGRGNFPPRFSGLQFPNYSSELNVNALELDDSALYLCASSSDSYYEQYFGPGTRLTVT.

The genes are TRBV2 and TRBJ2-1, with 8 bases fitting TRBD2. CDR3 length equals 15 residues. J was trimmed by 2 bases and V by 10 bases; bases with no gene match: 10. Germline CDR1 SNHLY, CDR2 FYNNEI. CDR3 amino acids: CATIPSSGPYNEQFF. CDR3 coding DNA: TGTGCCACCATACCCTCTAGCGGGCCCTACAATGAGCAGTTCTTC.

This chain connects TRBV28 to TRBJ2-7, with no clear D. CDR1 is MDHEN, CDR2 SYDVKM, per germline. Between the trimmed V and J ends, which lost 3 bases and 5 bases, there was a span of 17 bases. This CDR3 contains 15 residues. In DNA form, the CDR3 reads TGTGCCAGCAGTTTCGGCCAGAAAAGTCCCCACGAGCAGTACTTC. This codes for CASSFGQKSPHEQYF.

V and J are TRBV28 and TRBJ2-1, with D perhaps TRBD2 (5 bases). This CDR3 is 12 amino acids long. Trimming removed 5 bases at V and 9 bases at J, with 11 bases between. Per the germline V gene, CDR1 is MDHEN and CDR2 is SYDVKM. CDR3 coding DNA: TGTGCCAGCAGTACAATCGGAGGTGAGCAGTTCTTC. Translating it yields CASSTIGGEQFF.

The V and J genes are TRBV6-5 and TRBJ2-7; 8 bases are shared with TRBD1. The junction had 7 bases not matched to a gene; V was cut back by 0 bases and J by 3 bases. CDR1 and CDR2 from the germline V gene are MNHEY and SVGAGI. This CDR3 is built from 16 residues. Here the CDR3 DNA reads TGTGCCAGCAGTTACTCGCAGGGGGCGCTTTTCTACGAGCAGTACTTC. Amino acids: CASSYSQGALFYEQYF.

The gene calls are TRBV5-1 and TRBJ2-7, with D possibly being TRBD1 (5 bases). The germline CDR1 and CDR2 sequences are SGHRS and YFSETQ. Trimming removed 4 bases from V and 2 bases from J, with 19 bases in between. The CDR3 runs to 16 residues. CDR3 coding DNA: TGCGCCAGCAGCCCCCTAGACAGCTCCCTACCCTACGAGCAGTACTTC. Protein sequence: CASSPLDSSLPYEQYF.

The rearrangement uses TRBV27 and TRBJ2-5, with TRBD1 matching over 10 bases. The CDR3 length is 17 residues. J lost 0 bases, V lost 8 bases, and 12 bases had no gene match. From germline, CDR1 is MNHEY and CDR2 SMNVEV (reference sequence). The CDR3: CASAVSVGQGDQETQYF. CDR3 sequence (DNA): TGTGCCAGCGCTGTTAGTGTTGGACAGGGGGACCAAGAGACCCAGTACTTC.

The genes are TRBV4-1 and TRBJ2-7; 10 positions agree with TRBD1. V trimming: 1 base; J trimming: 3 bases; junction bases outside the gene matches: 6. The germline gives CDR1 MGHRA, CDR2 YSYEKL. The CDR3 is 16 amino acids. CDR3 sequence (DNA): TGCGCCAGCAGCCAAGGGCCGACAGGGGGCAACTACGAGCAGTACTTC. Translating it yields CASSQGPTGGNYEQYF.

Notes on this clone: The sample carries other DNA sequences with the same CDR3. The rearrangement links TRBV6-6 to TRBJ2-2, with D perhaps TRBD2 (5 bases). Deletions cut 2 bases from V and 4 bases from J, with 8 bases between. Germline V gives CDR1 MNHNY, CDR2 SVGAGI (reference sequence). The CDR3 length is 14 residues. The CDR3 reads CASSYRGGTGELFF. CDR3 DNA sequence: TGTGCCAGCAGTTACCGGGGTGGCACCGGGGAGCTGTTTTTT.

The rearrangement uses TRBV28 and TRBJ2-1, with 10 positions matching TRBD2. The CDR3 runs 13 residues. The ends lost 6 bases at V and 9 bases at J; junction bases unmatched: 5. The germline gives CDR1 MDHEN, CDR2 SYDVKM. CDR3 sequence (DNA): TGTGCCAGCAGCCTAGCGGGAGACTGTGAGCAGTTCTTC. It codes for CASSLAGDCEQFF.

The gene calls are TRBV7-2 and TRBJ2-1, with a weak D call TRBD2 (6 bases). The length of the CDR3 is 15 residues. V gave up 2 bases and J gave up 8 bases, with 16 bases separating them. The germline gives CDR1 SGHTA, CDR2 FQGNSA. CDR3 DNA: TGTGCCAGCAGCTTATCGACTAGAAATATCGATGAGCAGTTCTTC. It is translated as CASSLSTRNIDEQFF.